The 27 T cell receptor beta chains presented below share a single source sample, sequenced in a study of T-cell reconstitution after alpha-beta-depleted transplantation in children. Unique molecular identifiers were incorporated during preparation of the TCRbeta library. TCRdb ran MiXCR on the PCR reads and lists one entry per CDR3 protein. The profile shows about 460,000 distinct CDR3 sequences, about 11% of them singletons. The sequencing here drew on PBMCs, taken before TCRalphabeta/CD19-depleted stem cell transplant. These receptor sequences come from a child under 10 years old with inherited bone marrow failure, due to receive a stem cell transplant.

In this sample, this clonotype turned up many times. This chain uses TRBV25-1 with TRBJ2-3; TRBD2 matches 7 bases. V trimming: 6 bases; J trimming: 0 bases; junction bases outside the gene matches: 0. The CDR3 has 13 residues. Germline V gene data show CDR1 as MGHDK and CDR2 as SYGVNS. CDR3 residues: CASRRESTDTQYF. The CDR3 region has the DNA TGTGCCAGCAGGCGGGAGAGCACAGATACGCAGTATTTT.

A word on this clonotype: A much bigger clone sits one base away, suggesting this may be a read error. The chain has TRBV6-5 and TRBJ2-1; TRBD2 aligns across 10 bases. The J call could be wrong; TRBJ2-7 is a better fit for the DNA end. The CDR3 runs 16 residues. Looked up from germline, CDR1 is MNHEY and CDR2 is SVGAGI. The CDR3 spells CASSYGAGGPYNEQYF. CDR3 DNA: TGTGCCAGCAGTTATGGAGCGGGAGGGCCCTACAATGAGCAGTACTTC.

The V and J genes are TRBV4-3 and TRBJ2-7; TRBD2 might be the D (6 bases). The CDR3 extends over 15 amino acids. Germline V gives CDR1 LGHNA, CDR2 YSLEER. V gave up 0 bases and J gave up 3 bases, with 12 bases separating them. Written as DNA, the CDR3 is TGCGCCAGCAGCCAAGACCAGTTCGGGGGCTACGAGCAGTACTTC. Its protein is CASSQDQFGGYEQYF.

This clonotype was seen many times. The V call is TRBV29-1, the J call TRBJ2-7; 7 bases fit TRBD2. This CDR3 spans 14 amino acids. Germline V gene lookup returns CDR1 SQVTM and CDR2 ANQGSEA. Trimming cost V 5 bases and J 2 bases; bases outside gene matches: 9. CDR3 coding DNA: TGCAGCGTTATCCCCTGGCGGGAGACCTACGAGCAGTACTTC. Protein: CSVIPWRETYEQYF.

This clonotype was seen at least ten times. This chain joins TRBV19 and TRBJ2-7, with 9 bases lining up with TRBD2. The trim removed 4 bases at V and 5 bases at J, leaving 12 bases unmatched. The CDR3 covers 16 residues. CDR1 and CDR2 from the germline V gene are LNHDA and SQIVND (reference sequence). The CDR3 region is CASSNPFSGSLDEQYF. The CDR3 nucleotides are TGTGCCAGTAGTAACCCATTTAGCGGGAGCCTCGACGAGCAGTACTTC.

J is TRBJ2-5 and V is TRBV20-1; D ambiguous. CDR1 DFQATT and CDR2 SNEGSKA come from the germline V gene (reference sequence). V was clipped by 5 bases and J by 5 bases, with 6 bases between them. This CDR3 region has 10 residues. The CDR3 DNA is TGCAGTGCTGAAAAGGAGACCCAGTACTTC. This codes for CSAEKETQYF.

This clonotype was observed at least ten times. The CDR3 DNA reads as TGCAGTGCTAGAGATCCCCCAGATACGCAGTATTTT. Protein: CSARDPPDTQYF. V usage is TRBV20-1 and J usage is TRBJ2-3, with D unresolved. V gave up 0 bases and J gave up 4 bases, with 5 bases separating them. Germline V gene sequence: CDR1 DFQATT, CDR2 SNEGSKA (reference sequence). The CDR3 runs 12 residues.

The chain has TRBV6-1 and TRBJ2-5, with 10 bases identical to TRBD1. CDR3 length equals 14 residues. Germline V gene sequence: CDR1 MNHNS, CDR2 SASEGT. J was trimmed by 4 bases and V by 7 bases; bases with no gene match: 6. In nucleotides, the CDR3 is TGTGCCAGCACCGGGACAGGGGAGGCAGAGACCCAGTACTTC. It specifies CASTGTGEAETQYF.

This clonotype was seen ten or more times. The chain links TRBV15 to TRBJ2-7; 10 positions agree with TRBD1. The germline CDR1 and CDR2 sequences are LNHNV and YYDKDF (reference sequence). The V gene end was trimmed by 3 bases and the J gene end by 6 bases; junction bases not matched to a gene: 8. This CDR3 spans 15 amino acids. In DNA form, the CDR3 reads TGTGCCACCAGCAGTATAGTGGGACAGGGGTTCGAGCAGTACTTC. Residues: CATSSIVGQGFEQYF. Combining the CDR3 with reference TRBV15 and TRBJ2-7 gives the whole variable domain DAMVIQNPRYQVTQFGKPVTLSCSQTLNHNVMYWYQQKSSQAPKLLFHYYDKDFNNEADTPDNFQSRRPNTSFCFLDIRSPGLGDTAMYLCATSSIVGQGFEQYFGPGTRLTVT.

This clonotype was counted only a few times. The chain joins TRBV11-2 to TRBJ1-5, with no clear D. Germline V lookup: CDR1 SGHAT, CDR2 FQNNGV. Between the trimmed V and J ends, which lost 6 bases and 2 bases, there was a span of 11 bases. This CDR3 region has 14 residues. CDR3 loop: CASSEGFGNQPQHF. CDR3 in DNA: TGTGCCAGCAGTGAAGGTTTTGGCAATCAGCCCCAGCATTTT. Drawing the rest from reference TRBV11-2 and TRBJ1-5, the complete variable domain is EAGVAQSPRYKIIEKRQSVAFWCNPISGHATLYWYQQILGQGPKLLIQFQNNGVVDDSQLPKDRFSAERLKGVDSTLKIQPAKLEDSAVYLCASSEGFGNQPQHFGDGTRLSIL.

This clonotype has at least ten counts. The chain links TRBV7-8 to TRBJ2-5, with 9 bases aligning to TRBD2. V was pared by 5 bases and J by 4 bases, with 14 bases of the junction left unmatched. The CDR3 runs to 17 residues. Germline values: CDR1 SGHVS, CDR2 FQNEAQ. DNA for the CDR3: TGTGCCAGCAGCCCCCGACTGCGGGAGGGTTGGGGAGAGACCCAGTACTTC. Protein sequence: CASSPRLREGWGETQYF.

This clonotype has only a few counts. V usage is TRBV6-2 or TRBV6-3 and J usage is TRBJ2-1, with 9 positions matching TRBD1. This CDR3 is 15 amino acids long. CDR1 and CDR2 from the germline V gene are MNHEY and SVGEGT. The ends lost 6 bases at V and 8 bases at J; junction bases unmatched: 11. The DNA of the CDR3 is TGTGCCAGCAGCTCTACCGGGACAGGGACACATGAGCAGTTCTTC. Translation: CASSSTGTGTHEQFF.

The sample holds many counts of this clonotype. This chain uses TRBV7-9 with TRBJ2-7; D not certain. The CDR3 is 11 amino acids. Looked up from germline, CDR1 is SEHNR and CDR2 is FQNEAQ (reference sequence). V shed 5 bases and J shed 3 bases, with 5 bases lying between them. CDR3 in DNA: TGTGCCAGCAGCCACGACTACGAGCAGTACTTC. Protein: CASSHDYEQYF. Variable domain in full (rest from reference TRBV7-9 and TRBJ2-7): DTGVSQNPRHKITKRGQNVTFRCDPISEHNRLYWYRQTLGQGPEFLTYFQNEAQLEKSRLLSDRFSAERPKGSFSTLEIQRTEQGDSAMYLCASSHDYEQYFGPGTRLTVT.

This clonotype was seen more than once but under ten times. The CDR3 here is CASSYVAGGRYEQYF. As DNA, the CDR3 is TGTGCCAGCAGTTACGTAGCGGGAGGGCGCTACGAGCAGTACTTC. The genes are TRBV6-2 or TRBV6-3 and TRBJ2-7; 11 positions agree with TRBD2. The germline gives CDR1 MNHEY, CDR2 SVGEGT. The V and J ends lost 2 bases and 3 bases, in that order; junction bases with no gene match: 3. CDR3 length: 15 residues.

This clonotype showed up many times. The V and J genes are TRBV29-1 and TRBJ1-1; D remains ambiguous. The V and J ends lost 5 bases and 1 base respectively, with 8 bases between them. CDR3 length: 12 residues. From germline, CDR1 is SQVTM and CDR2 ANQGSEA. CDR3 sequence: CSVKHGNTEAFF. As DNA, the CDR3 is TGCAGCGTTAAACACGGGAACACTGAAGCTTTCTTT.

This clonotype was counted many times. This chain joins TRBV12-3 or TRBV12-4 and TRBJ1-2; D unresolved. V lost 3 bases, J lost 4 bases, and 6 bases lay in between. The CDR3 runs 12 residues. The CDR3 DNA sequence: TGTGCCAGCAGTTTCGGTGTCTATGGCTACACCTTC. This sequence encodes CASSFGVYGYTF.

In its sample, this clonotype was seen many times. The chain uses TRBV7-2 and TRBJ2-1; D gene unclear. V was clipped by 1 base and J by 3 bases, with 16 bases between them. Looked up from germline, CDR1 is SGHTA and CDR2 is FQGNSA. The CDR3 runs 17 residues. The CDR3 sequence: CASSLGLSSTLYNEQFF. CDR3 DNA sequence: TGTGCCAGCAGCTTAGGGCTATCTAGTACGCTCTACAATGAGCAGTTCTTC.

This clonotype appeared many times. The rearrangement joins TRBV29-1 to TRBJ1-1; D may be TRBD1 (5 bases). Trimming left V 7 bases short and J 4 bases short, with 22 bases between. Germline CDR1 SQVTM, CDR2 ANQGSEA. This CDR3 spans 15 amino acids. CDR3 DNA: TGCAGCGCCCCCCAGGACGGGGAAAGGGGCACTGAAGCTTTCTTT. This sequence encodes CSAPQDGERGTEAFF.

This clonotype was seen only a few times. The rearrangement links TRBV18 to TRBJ2-7, with a possible D match to TRBD1 (5 bases). Deletions cut 0 bases from V and 5 bases from J, with 8 bases between. The CDR3 is made up of 13 amino acids. Germline CDR1 reads KGHSH; CDR2 reads LQKENI. The CDR3 nucleotides are TGTGCCAGCTCACCACCCCCCAGGGACGAGCAGTACTTC. Translated: CASSPPPRDEQYF.

The table lists this clonotype with many counts. The rearrangement links TRBV14 to TRBJ2-1; the match to TRBD2 covers 14 bases. Germline V lookup: CDR1 SGHDN, CDR2 FVKESK. This CDR3 is 19 amino acids long. The ends lost 1 base at V and 9 bases at J; junction bases unmatched: 14. CDR3 DNA sequence: TGTGCCAGCAGCCAAGGAGTTAGGGGACTAGCGGGAGATAAGGGTGAGCAGTTCTTC. It yields the protein CASSQGVRGLAGDKGEQFF.

This clonotype was observed at least ten times. The genes are TRBV20-1 and TRBJ1-2, with unresolved D. The germline V and J ends were trimmed by 3 bases and 3 bases, with 14 bases remaining between them. The CDR3 is 14 amino acids. Germline V gives CDR1 DFQATT, CDR2 SNEGSKA (reference sequence). The CDR3 nucleotides read TGCAGTGCTAGGAGGAGTCCCCTAGACTATGGCTACACCTTC. Protein: CSARRSPLDYGYTF.

This clonotype was picked up many times. The CDR3 DNA reads as TGTGCCAGCAGTTACTCGAGCACCGGGGAGCTGTTTTTT. Residues: CASSYSSTGELFF. The rearrangement joins TRBV6-2 or TRBV6-3 to TRBJ2-2; D is undetermined. Deletions cut 0 bases from V and 4 bases from J, with 3 bases between. CDR3 size: 13 residues. Germline values: CDR1 MNHEY, CDR2 SVGEGT.

This clonotype appeared many times. The V and J genes are TRBV5-1 and TRBJ1-1; TRBD1 is a possible D gene (5 bases). The V end was cut by 1 base, the J end by 5 bases, with 12 bases between. The CDR3 consists of 14 residues. CDR1 is SGHRS, CDR2 YFSETQ, per germline. The CDR3 DNA reads as TGCGCCAGCAGCTTGAGCAACAGGCGGACTGAAGCTTTCTTT. Encoded protein: CASSLSNRRTEAFF.

This clonotype was seen at least ten times. The J gene is TRBJ2-1, the V gene TRBV2; 10 bases line up with TRBD2. CDR1 is SNHLY and CDR2 is FYNNEI in the germline V gene. The CDR3 spans 16 residues. Trimming cost V 7 bases and J 9 bases; bases outside gene matches: 15. The CDR3 here is CASIKGASGRGGEQFF. CDR3 DNA sequence: TGTGCCAGCATTAAAGGGGCTAGCGGGAGAGGTGGTGAGCAGTTCTTC.

This clonotype was counted at least ten times. This rearrangement joins TRBV6-6 to TRBJ1-1; D is unresolved. CDR1 MNHNY and CDR2 SVGAGI come from the germline V gene (reference sequence). Trimming took off 4 bases at V and 0 bases at J, with 6 bases between the two ends. The CDR3 has 13 amino acids. This CDR3 reads CASSFPLNTEAFF. The CDR3 region has the DNA TGTGCCAGCAGTTTTCCGCTGAACACTGAAGCTTTCTTT.

At least ten counts were recorded for this clonotype. The V and J genes are TRBV6-1 and TRBJ2-7; TRBD2 is a possible D gene (6 bases). CDR1 MNHNS and CDR2 SASEGT come from the germline V gene. The V end was cut by 2 bases, the J end by 2 bases, with 16 bases between. The CDR3 has 16 residues. CDR3 bases: TGTGCCAGCAGTGAATCCAGCGGAGGGCTCCCCTACGAGCAGTACTTC. It codes for CASSESSGGLPYEQYF.

There are many counts of this clonotype. This chain connects TRBV30 to TRBJ2-2; D is possibly TRBD2 (5 bases). The CDR3 runs to 15 residues. V lost 0 bases, J lost 4 bases, and 12 bases lay in between. Germline V gives CDR1 GTSNPN, CDR2 SVGIG (reference sequence). CDR3 in amino acids: CAWSVYGIGTGELFF. CDR3 nucleotides: TGTGCCTGGAGTGTATACGGGATAGGCACCGGGGAGCTGTTTTTT.